This T cell receptor beta chain appears in the sequencing data of a study of T cell responses to AZD1222 COVID-19 vaccine (dated by TCRdb to the early 2020s). About the study as a whole: TCR sequencing was performed for roughly 250 trial participants, of whom some 200 were given two doses of AZD1222 and roughly 25 were given two doses of MenACWY control vaccine. Trial participants were enrolled into age subgroups of 18-55, 56-69 and 70-plus years, which contained approximately 150, 28 and 58 TCR-sequenced participants, respectively.

Sample time point, as interpreted from the label and publication: about 28 days (+/-7) after the second vaccine dose. AZD1222 recipients given second doses at about 4 weeks or at about 12 weeks were pooled, since spike-specific TCR depth and breadth were not found to differ between the two schedules. Samples from vaccinated people were obtained from the UK trials COV001 and COV002, which included a single-blind randomized controlled phase 2/3 trial of AZD1222 (ChAdOx1 nCoV-19) in healthy adults. For TCRbeta chain sequencing, PBMC samples from trial participants were taken at day 0 and at day 28 after the second dose. The research as a whole found: Because no day 14 peak-response samples were available, the repertoires could be characterized only after the peak T cell response. Epitopes outside the regions mutated in the B.1.351 and B.1.1.7 variants were reportedly recognized by nearly half of the unique spike-specific TCRs. Conclusions about previously exposed vaccinees are limited because only six or seven AZD1222 recipients were SARS-CoV-2 seropositive at baseline. The 56-69-year group was small, and its depth increase did not reach significance, likely because of low power. A significant rise in spike-specific TCR breadth and depth was observed after two AZD1222 doses relative to day 0 and relative to MenACWY recipients. Vaccine-associated CD4 TCRs spanned the whole spike protein, with dominant responses in regions 160-218 and 743-854. Most participants were white British and females outnumbered males, and the authors suggested that clonal diversity may have been underestimated.

The CDR3 regions of human TCRbeta chains were subjected to immunosequencing. The authors processed their data as follows. Repertoire TCRs were matched against a reference library of SARS-CoV-2-specific TCRs generated with the MIRA antigen-specificity platform. Breadth was defined as the fraction of unique TCRs that were SARS-CoV-2-associated, and depth was defined as the fraction of total T cells that were SARS-CoV-2-associated. Each spike-specific TCR was assigned to its reactive spike region and to a CD4 or CD8 class using the MIRA data. Log10-transformed breadth and depth values were compared by one-way ANOVA with Sidak's multiple comparisons tests. In its TCRdb copy, this immuneACCESS table keeps in-frame sequences only and misses some clones. Where compared with another copy, unresolved V genes explain less than half of these, and the others have no known cause. Clone size and V and J calls were adopted from that table, with D and trimming inferred from the DNA. Counted in this sample were 30,000 to 35,000 clones; 70% to 90% of them appeared once. The ten top clones hold roughly 11% of the sample.

V and J are truncated by 0 bases and 3 bases respectively, leaving an intervening sequence of 9 bases. The CDR1 and CDR2 encoded by the germline V gene are SGHDN and FVKESK. From the cysteine up to the phenylalanine, the CDR3 has a length of 14 residues. Left in the record is the CDR3 DNA by itself, 42 bases read in frame from the first base. About this clone itself: There is no known antigen for this receptor. No clone much larger than this one lies a single base away; base qualities are absent.

The chain employs TRBV14 and TRBJ2-7; TRBD2 is possibly the D segment (6 matching bases). The TCR originated in an adult who received the AZD1222 COVID-19 vaccine. The material sequenced was peripheral blood, taken 28 days after the second AZD1222 dose. The nucleotide sequence reads as follows: TGTGCCAGCAGCCAAGATATGCGGGGCTACGAGCAGTACTTC. Its protein reads: CASSQDMRGYEQYF.